These 13 T cell receptor beta chains were sequenced from one sample in a study of metastatic and nonmetastatic thyroid tumors (TCRdb year 2020). Preparation of the library involved PCR. Sequencing was performed on an Illumina HiSeq 4000. Using fastp at Q25 and MiXCR, TCRdb reprocessed the public reads and kept productive beta chains. The table for this sample lists some 41,000 clones; around 28% of them were counted only once. Of the sample, 9.9% is held by the ten largest clones. Before undergoing thyroid surgery, none of the patients had been given any kind of treatment. The sample consisted of blood. The receptors were sampled from a male donor with papillary thyroid cancer or a benign thyroid nodule (not recorded which). Some clones in this sample may be carry-over from other donors' samples.

This clone was detected only a few times. The junction differs from germline at one of its ends, possibly a read error. The genes are TRBV2 and TRBJ2-7, with D unresolved. The CDR3 has 12 residues. CDR1 is SNHLY and CDR2 is FYNNEI in the germline V gene. The CDR3 is CASSGAKAEQYF. The CDR3 DNA follows: TGTGCAAGCAGTGGAGCTAAAGCCGAGCAGTACTTC.

This clone came up many times. The chain links TRBV20-1 to TRBJ2-5; no clear D. Germline loops: CDR1 DFQATT, CDR2 SNEGSKA (reference sequence). V was clipped by 5 bases and J by 4 bases, with 8 bases between them. The CDR3 contains 11 residues. The CDR3 is CSAYRSETQYF. CDR3 DNA sequence: TGCAGTGCTTACCGCTCAGAGACCCAGTACTTC.

This clone appeared a few times. CDR3: CASRDPGTCSNSPLHF. As DNA, the CDR3 is TGTGCCAGCAGAGACCCCGGTACGTGTTCTAATTCACCCCTCCACTTT. J is TRBJ1-6 and V is TRBV6-2 or TRBV6-3; the D is unclear. The CDR3 totals 16 residues. V lost 6 bases, J lost 6 bases, and 18 bases lay in between. Looked up from germline, CDR1 is MNHEY and CDR2 is SVGEGT.

V usage is TRBV20-1 and J usage is TRBJ1-5; D may be TRBD1 (6 bases). CDR3 length: 14 residues. In germline, CDR1 is DFQATT, CDR2 SNEGSKA (reference sequence). The V end was cut by 7 bases, the J end by 1 base, with 14 bases between. The CDR3 protein is CSVTGFSSNQPQHF. CDR3 DNA sequence: TGCAGTGTTACAGGGTTTTCGAGCAATCAGCCCCAGCATTTT.

This clone was counted at least ten times. This rearrangement joins TRBV20-1 to TRBJ2-2, with unresolved D. The V gene lost 4 bases and the J gene lost 0 bases, with 9 bases spanning the gap. The CDR3 is 14 amino acids. The germline gives CDR1 DFQATT, CDR2 SNEGSKA (reference sequence). CDR3 DNA sequence: TGCAGTGCTACCGAGGACCCGAACACCGGGGAGCTGTTTTTT. Its protein is CSATEDPNTGELFF.

This clone was counted at least ten times. This chain links TRBV5-5 with TRBJ1-2; 10 bases are shared with TRBD1. Unmatched junction bases numbered 5, after V lost 5 bases and J lost 4 bases. There are 14 residues in the CDR3. Germline lookup yields CDR1 SGHKS and CDR2 YYEKEE (reference sequence). The DNA for the CDR3 is TGTGCCAGCAGAGGGACAGGGGCTGGCTATGGCTACACCTTC. Protein product: CASRGTGAGYGYTF.

This chain joins TRBV7-9 and TRBJ1-1; D is possibly TRBD1 (6 bases). The ends were cut back, 3 bases at V and 4 bases at J, with 12 bases in the middle. The CDR3 is made up of 14 amino acids. CDR1 is SEHNR and CDR2 is FQNEAQ in the germline V gene (reference sequence). The CDR3 protein is CASSLDRTSTEAFF. The DNA for the CDR3 is TGTGCCAGCAGCTTGGACAGAACCAGCACTGAAGCTTTCTTT. Full variable domain (remainder filled in from reference TRBV7-9 and TRBJ1-1): DTGVSQNPRHKITKRGQNVTFRCDPISEHNRLYWYRQTLGQGPEFLTYFQNEAQLEKSRLLSDRFSAERPKGSFSTLEIQRTEQGDSAMYLCASSLDRTSTEAFFGQGTRLTVV.

The rearrangement links TRBV6-1 to TRBJ1-3; D perhaps matches TRBD1 (5 bases). This CDR3 has 16 amino acids. Trimming cost V 3 bases and J 0 bases, with 12 bases left between them. CDR1 MNHNS and CDR2 SASEGT come from the germline V gene. The CDR3 spells CASSETAPHSGNTIYF. The CDR3 nucleotides read TGTGCCAGCAGTGAGACAGCACCTCACTCTGGAAACACCATATATTTT.

This clone was detected only a few times. The chain recombines TRBV6-2 or TRBV6-3 with TRBJ1-3, with TRBD1 identical over 7 bases. This CDR3 is 14 amino acids long. Germline CDR1 and CDR2: MNHEY and SVGEGT. V gave up 8 bases and J gave up 8 bases; unmatched junction bases: 12. The CDR3 sequence: CASDRGTVLDTIYF. The CDR3 nucleotides are TGTGCCAGCGATCGCGGGACAGTGTTGGACACCATATATTTT.

CDR3 loop: CASTSLGRAYEQYF. The DNA of the CDR3 is TGTGCCAGCACCTCGTTGGGTAGGGCCTACGAGCAGTACTTC. The chain joins TRBV28 to TRBJ2-7; no definite D call. Germline-derived CDR1 and CDR2 are MDHEN and SYDVKM. V lost 7 bases and J lost 2, with 15 bases in between. The CDR3 runs to 14 residues.

This clone was counted at least ten times. V gene TRBV9 combines with J gene TRBJ1-4; D unclear. The V gene's germline CDR1 is SGDLS and CDR2 YYNGEE. The CDR3 is made up of 16 amino acids. V was trimmed by 4 bases and J by 6 bases, leaving 19 bases between them. This CDR3 reads CASSLDAGFSHEKLFF. The CDR3 DNA sequence: TGTGCCAGCAGCCTCGATGCCGGCTTTAGCCATGAAAAACTGTTTTTT.

This clone was counted at least ten times. The rearrangement joins TRBV11-3 to TRBJ2-1; 7 bases match TRBD2. The CDR3 length is 15 residues. Germline V gene sequence: CDR1 SGHNT, CDR2 YENEEA. The junction had 5 bases not matched to a gene; V was cut back by 4 bases and J by 2 bases. In nucleotides, the CDR3 is TGTGCCAGCAGCTCCGGGGGGAGGGCCTACAATGAGCAGTTCTTC. It specifies CASSSGGRAYNEQFF.

The chain links TRBV6-4 to TRBJ1-1; 9 bases fit TRBD1. The CDR3 consists of 14 residues. V shed 6 bases, J shed 3 bases, and the junction held 5 bases outside the gene matches. Germline CDR1 MRHNA, CDR2 SNTAGT. The CDR3 sequence is CASSSQGADTEAFF. CDR3 DNA: TGTGCCAGCAGCTCACAGGGGGCTGACACTGAAGCTTTCTTT.